This T cell receptor (beta chain) came from a study of cytomegalovirus exposure and HLA in healthy donors. PCR involved 60 Vbeta and 13 Jbeta primers. Sequencing used immunoSEQ multiplex PCR; TCRdb keeps in-frame clones, though not all of them. Here the sample spans more than 95,000 clones, 60% to 85% being singletons. The study's findings and limits: The study dropped some indistinguishable V segments, TRBV6-2 and TRBV6-3 among them.

In regard to this clone: Antigen specificity is unknown.

Germline V CDR1 and CDR2: SGHNT, YYREEE (reference sequence). The CDR3 is 17 amino acids. J was trimmed by 0 bases and V by 2 bases; bases with no gene match: 9. This chain joins TRBV5-4 and TRBJ1-1, with 8 bases fitting TRBD1. The receptor was isolated from a woman between 18 and 29 years old in good health and CMV-seronegative. Sequenced material: PBMCs. The CDR3 bases are TGTGCCAGCAGCTTACGCCCCGGGACAGGATTGAACACTGAAGCTTTCTTT. This translates into CASSLRPGTGLNTEAFF.